The 24 T cell receptor beta chains listed next were all sequenced from one sample in a study of cytomegalovirus exposure and HLA in healthy donors. Both 60 Vbeta primers and 13 Jbeta primers went into the PCR. Sequencing was performed with immunoSEQ multiplex PCR; in TCRdb, only in-frame clones are kept and a portion is missing. The sample gives around 230,000 clones, roughly 78% of which show up once; under 0.6% is in the top ten. Sequenced material: PBMCs. The source of these receptors is a boy aged 10-17 years in good health and CMV-seronegative.

The chain carries TRBV10-3 and TRBJ1-5; no clear D. The germline V gene encodes CDR1 ENHRY and CDR2 SYGVKD. Trimming removed 3 bases at V and 5 bases at J, with 8 bases between. The CDR3 spans 13 residues. CDR3 nucleotide sequence: TGTGCCATCAGTGATGTGGGCGATCAGCCCCAGCATTTT. Protein: CAISDVGDQPQHF.

The chain carries TRBV15 and TRBJ2-5, with D maybe TRBD1 (6 bases). The end of the DNA is better explained by TRBJ2-7, so the J call may be wrong. The CDR3 covers 15 residues. Germline values: CDR1 LNHNV, CDR2 YYDKDF (reference sequence). CDR3 bases: TGTGCCACCAGCAGAGCCTCTGGGACATACTACGAGCAGTACTTC. This translates into CATSRASGTYYEQYF.

The CDR3 reads CASSSPGSVETQYF. DNA for the CDR3: TGTGCCAGCAGCTCCCCAGGATCTGTTGAGACCCAGTACTTC. The chain has TRBV5-4 and TRBJ2-5; D gene uncertain. This CDR3 comprises 14 residues. Trimming pared 3 bases from V and 5 bases from J, leaving 14 bases between. Germline assignment: CDR1 SGHNT and CDR2 YYREEE (reference sequence).

The J gene is TRBJ1-1, the V gene TRBV18; D is possibly TRBD1 (6 bases). CDR3 length: 14 residues. Trimming shortened V by 2 bases and J by 1 base, and 8 bases separated the two germline ends. CDR1 and CDR2 (germline): KGHSH, LQKENI. In nucleotides, the CDR3 is TGTGCCAGCTCACCAGGACAGCAGAACACTGAAGCTTTCTTT. Protein product: CASSPGQQNTEAFF.

In its sample, this clone was seen once. The V and J genes are TRBV6-5 and TRBJ1-2, with D possibly TRBD1 on 6 matching bases. This CDR3 is 14 amino acids long. Germline CDR1 MNHEY, CDR2 SVGAGI. Trimming stripped 6 bases from V and 10 bases from J, with 21 bases between. The CDR3 bases are TGTGCCAGCAGCCCCCCCGCGGACAGATGCGACTACACCTTC. Translating gives CASSPPADRCDYTF.

The gene calls are TRBV4-1 and TRBJ1-6; D is perhaps TRBD1 (6 bases). V gave up 3 bases and J gave up 10 bases, with 16 bases separating them. Per germline, CDR1 MGHRA and CDR2 YSYEKL. The CDR3 length is 15 residues. The CDR3 DNA reads TGCGCCAGCAGCCACGGCAGGGGCGCCCGATCACCCCTCCACTTT. Its translation: CASSHGRGARSPLHF.

The V gene is TRBV6-6, the J gene TRBJ2-7, with 10 positions matching TRBD1. Germline V gene sequence: CDR1 MNHNY, CDR2 SVGAGI (reference sequence). Germline trimming cut 6 bases from V and 5 bases from J; bases unmatched to any gene: 7. This CDR3 spans 14 amino acids. CDR3 coding DNA: TGTGCCAGCAGCCCCGGGACAGGGGTCGACGAGCAGTACTTC. This codes for CASSPGTGVDEQYF.

J is TRBJ2-7 and V is TRBV6-5, with 10 bases identical to TRBD2. The CDR3 runs 14 residues. CDR1 is MNHEY, CDR2 SVGAGI, per germline. Losses at the gene ends were 4 bases for V and 5 bases for J; bases not matched to a gene: 5. The CDR3 sequence is CASSWLAGVNEQYF. The CDR3 DNA follows: TGTGCCAGCAGTTGGCTAGCGGGAGTCAACGAGCAGTACTTC.

V usage is TRBV30 and J usage is TRBJ2-3, with TRBD2 matching 8 bases. The V gene's germline CDR1 is GTSNPN and CDR2 SVGIG (reference sequence). The V and J ends lost 3 bases and 2 bases, in that order; junction bases with no gene match: 4. The CDR3 length is 14 residues. The CDR3, as DNA: TGTGCCTGGAGGGGCGGGGGGTACACAGATACGCAGTATTTT. Amino acids: CAWRGGGYTDTQYF. The full variable domain, its missing parts supplied by reference TRBV30 and TRBJ2-3, is SQTIHQWPATLVQPVGSPLSLECTVEGTSNPNLYWYRQAAGRGLQLLFYSVGIGQISSEVPQNLSASRPQDRQFILSSKKLLLSDSGFYLCAWRGGGYTDTQYFGPGTRLTVL.

The rearrangement links TRBV19 to TRBJ2-5, with 10 nucleotides matching TRBD1. Judging by the DNA end, TRBJ2-7 fits better; the J call may be wrong. The CDR3 runs 15 residues. Germline loops: CDR1 LNHDA, CDR2 SQIVND (reference sequence). In DNA, the CDR3 is TGTGCCAGTAGTGACCGACAGGGGGCAATGTACGAGCAGTACTTC. Encoded protein: CASSDRQGAMYEQYF.

The chain recombines TRBV19 with TRBJ1-1, with 10 bases fitting TRBD1. Per germline, CDR1 LNHDA and CDR2 SQIVND (reference sequence). J gave up 3 bases and V 7 bases, and 8 bases lay outside the gene matches. The CDR3 extends over 15 amino acids. DNA for the CDR3: TGTGCCAGTAATAAGTTAGGGACAGGGGACACTGAAGCTTTCTTT. This sequence encodes CASNKLGTGDTEAFF. Combining the CDR3 with reference TRBV19 and TRBJ1-1 gives the whole variable domain DGGITQSPKYLFRKEGQNVTLSCEQNLNHDAMYWYRQDPGQGLRLIYYSQIVNDFQKGDIAEGYSVSREKKESFPLTVTSAQKNPTAFYLCASNKLGTGDTEAFFGQGTRLTVV.

CDR3 DNA: TGTGCCAGCAGCTACCCCGGGCTAGCGGGCCAGAACACCGGGGAGCTGTTTTTT. Residues: CASSYPGLAGQNTGELFF. The V call is TRBV11-3, the J call TRBJ2-2; the match to TRBD2 covers 8 bases. Trimming at V came to 4 bases and at J to 1 base, leaving 11 bases not matched to a gene. In germline, CDR1 is SGHNT, CDR2 YENEEA. There are 18 residues in the CDR3.

The V and J genes are TRBV19 and TRBJ1-2, with a weak D call TRBD1 (5 bases). Deletions cut 4 bases from V and 5 bases from J, with 14 bases between. This CDR3 comprises 14 residues. In germline, CDR1 is LNHDA, CDR2 SQIVND (reference sequence). CDR3 amino acids: CASSNQGKGYGYTF. CDR3 DNA sequence: TGTGCCAGTAGTAACCAGGGAAAAGGGTATGGCTACACCTTC. The entire variable domain, with the rest obtained from reference TRBV19 and TRBJ1-2, is as follows: DGGITQSPKYLFRKEGQNVTLSCEQNLNHDAMYWYRQDPGQGLRLIYYSQIVNDFQKGDIAEGYSVSREKKESFPLTVTSAQKNPTAFYLCASSNQGKGYGYTFGSGTRLTVV.

The chain carries TRBV5-1 and TRBJ1-1; TRBD1 agrees at 7 bases. V shed 1 base and J 0 bases; nucleotides not matched to a gene: 6. This CDR3 has 16 residues. Germline values: CDR1 SGHRS, CDR2 YFSETQ. CDR3 DNA: TGCGCCAGCAGCTTGTTGCAGGGGGGAATGAACACTGAAGCTTTCTTT. Translation: CASSLLQGGMNTEAFF.

This chain uses TRBV27 with TRBJ2-7; D possibly corresponds to TRBD2 (5 bases). The ends were cut back, 3 bases at V and 5 bases at J, with 17 bases in the middle. Germline-derived CDR1 and CDR2 are MNHEY and SMNVEV (reference sequence). The CDR3 runs 15 residues. The CDR3 sequence is CASSLAVEGAHEQYF. The CDR3 coding sequence is TGTGCCAGCAGTTTGGCAGTCGAGGGCGCCCACGAGCAGTACTTC.

The chain is built from TRBV6-5 and TRBJ2-7; 7 bases agree with TRBD2. This CDR3 spans 15 amino acids. In germline, CDR1 is MNHEY, CDR2 SVGAGI. J was trimmed by 8 bases and V by 2 bases; bases with no gene match: 12. Here the CDR3 DNA reads TGTGCCAGCAGTTACGTCTCGGGGGAGGGCCGGCAGCAGTACTTC. It yields the protein CASSYVSGEGRQQYF.

The gene calls are TRBV29-1 and TRBJ2-5; the match to TRBD1 covers 7 bases. The CDR3 covers 13 residues. The V segment lost 7 bases and the J segment 5 bases; nucleotides outside the gene matches: 10. Germline CDR1 is SQVTM and CDR2 is ANQGSEA. CDR3 region: CSAEGAWGETQYF. Here the CDR3 DNA reads TGCAGCGCCGAGGGGGCCTGGGGTGAGACCCAGTACTTC.

The V gene is TRBV7-8, the J gene TRBJ1-6, with D unclear. This CDR3 region has 17 residues. Trimming removed 4 bases at V and 0 bases at J, with 13 bases between. The germline V gene encodes CDR1 SGHVS and CDR2 FQNEAQ. The CDR3 spells CASSSTTRSSYNSPLHF. Written as DNA, the CDR3 is TGTGCCAGCAGCTCCACAACGAGGAGCTCCTATAATTCACCCCTCCACTTT.

The sample holds a few counts of this clone. The chain employs TRBV7-3 and TRBJ1-1; 11 bases align to TRBD1. V gave up 5 bases and J gave up 10 bases; unmatched junction bases: 12. This CDR3 is 15 amino acids long. Per the germline V gene, CDR1 is SGHTA and CDR2 is FQGTGA. The CDR3 loop is CASSPTPGQGGRAFF. The CDR3 DNA is TGTGCCAGCAGCCCGACACCGGGACAGGGGGGAAGAGCTTTCTTT.

The chain couples TRBV6-1 to TRBJ1-5, with D maybe TRBD1 (6 bases). CDR1 and CDR2 (germline): MNHNS, SASEGT. The CDR3 totals 18 residues. With 3 bases removed from V and 0 bases from J, the gap between germline ends came to 18 bases. In nucleotides, the CDR3 is TGTGCCAGCAGTGAGATAGCGACAGGCCGGTATAGCAATCAGCCCCAGCATTTT. Its protein product is CASSEIATGRYSNQPQHF.

The gene calls are TRBV5-1 and TRBJ2-7; TRBD2 matches at 13 bases. With V trimmed by 4 bases and J by 2 bases, 9 bases remained unmatched. CDR1 and CDR2 (germline): SGHRS, YFSETQ. The CDR3 has 17 amino acids. The CDR3, as DNA: TGCGCCAGCAGCACGCGGACTAGCGGGAGCCTCCCCTACGAGCAGTACTTC. Protein sequence: CASSTRTSGSLPYEQYF.

The rearrangement links TRBV5-6 to TRBJ1-3; perhaps TRBD1 as D (6 bases). Per germline, CDR1 SGHDT and CDR2 YYEEEE. V lost 0 bases and J lost 0, with 7 bases in between. This CDR3 has 15 amino acids. CDR3 DNA sequence: TGTGCCAGCAGCTTGGAAGGGGGCTCTGGAAACACCATATATTTT. This sequence encodes CASSLEGGSGNTIYF.

This clone was seen once. Distinct nucleotide sequences in the sample also encode this CDR3. This chain uses TRBV19 with TRBJ1-2; D is unclear. Germline values: CDR1 LNHDA, CDR2 SQIVND (reference sequence). The CDR3 length is 14 residues. The ends were cut back, 9 bases at V and 0 bases at J, with 14 bases in the middle. The CDR3 sequence: CASSPTLANYGYTF. The CDR3 coding sequence is TGTGCCAGCAGTCCGACATTAGCTAACTATGGCTACACCTTC.

The chain joins TRBV7-9 to TRBJ2-7; TRBD1 aligns across 9 bases. CDR3 length equals 14 residues. V lost 4 bases and J lost 3; bases outside the gene matches: 4. CDR1 and CDR2 (germline): SEHNR, FQNEAQ (reference sequence). CDR3 in DNA: TGTGCCAGCAGCTCCGGGACAGGGAACTACGAGCAGTACTTC. Translating gives CASSSGTGNYEQYF.